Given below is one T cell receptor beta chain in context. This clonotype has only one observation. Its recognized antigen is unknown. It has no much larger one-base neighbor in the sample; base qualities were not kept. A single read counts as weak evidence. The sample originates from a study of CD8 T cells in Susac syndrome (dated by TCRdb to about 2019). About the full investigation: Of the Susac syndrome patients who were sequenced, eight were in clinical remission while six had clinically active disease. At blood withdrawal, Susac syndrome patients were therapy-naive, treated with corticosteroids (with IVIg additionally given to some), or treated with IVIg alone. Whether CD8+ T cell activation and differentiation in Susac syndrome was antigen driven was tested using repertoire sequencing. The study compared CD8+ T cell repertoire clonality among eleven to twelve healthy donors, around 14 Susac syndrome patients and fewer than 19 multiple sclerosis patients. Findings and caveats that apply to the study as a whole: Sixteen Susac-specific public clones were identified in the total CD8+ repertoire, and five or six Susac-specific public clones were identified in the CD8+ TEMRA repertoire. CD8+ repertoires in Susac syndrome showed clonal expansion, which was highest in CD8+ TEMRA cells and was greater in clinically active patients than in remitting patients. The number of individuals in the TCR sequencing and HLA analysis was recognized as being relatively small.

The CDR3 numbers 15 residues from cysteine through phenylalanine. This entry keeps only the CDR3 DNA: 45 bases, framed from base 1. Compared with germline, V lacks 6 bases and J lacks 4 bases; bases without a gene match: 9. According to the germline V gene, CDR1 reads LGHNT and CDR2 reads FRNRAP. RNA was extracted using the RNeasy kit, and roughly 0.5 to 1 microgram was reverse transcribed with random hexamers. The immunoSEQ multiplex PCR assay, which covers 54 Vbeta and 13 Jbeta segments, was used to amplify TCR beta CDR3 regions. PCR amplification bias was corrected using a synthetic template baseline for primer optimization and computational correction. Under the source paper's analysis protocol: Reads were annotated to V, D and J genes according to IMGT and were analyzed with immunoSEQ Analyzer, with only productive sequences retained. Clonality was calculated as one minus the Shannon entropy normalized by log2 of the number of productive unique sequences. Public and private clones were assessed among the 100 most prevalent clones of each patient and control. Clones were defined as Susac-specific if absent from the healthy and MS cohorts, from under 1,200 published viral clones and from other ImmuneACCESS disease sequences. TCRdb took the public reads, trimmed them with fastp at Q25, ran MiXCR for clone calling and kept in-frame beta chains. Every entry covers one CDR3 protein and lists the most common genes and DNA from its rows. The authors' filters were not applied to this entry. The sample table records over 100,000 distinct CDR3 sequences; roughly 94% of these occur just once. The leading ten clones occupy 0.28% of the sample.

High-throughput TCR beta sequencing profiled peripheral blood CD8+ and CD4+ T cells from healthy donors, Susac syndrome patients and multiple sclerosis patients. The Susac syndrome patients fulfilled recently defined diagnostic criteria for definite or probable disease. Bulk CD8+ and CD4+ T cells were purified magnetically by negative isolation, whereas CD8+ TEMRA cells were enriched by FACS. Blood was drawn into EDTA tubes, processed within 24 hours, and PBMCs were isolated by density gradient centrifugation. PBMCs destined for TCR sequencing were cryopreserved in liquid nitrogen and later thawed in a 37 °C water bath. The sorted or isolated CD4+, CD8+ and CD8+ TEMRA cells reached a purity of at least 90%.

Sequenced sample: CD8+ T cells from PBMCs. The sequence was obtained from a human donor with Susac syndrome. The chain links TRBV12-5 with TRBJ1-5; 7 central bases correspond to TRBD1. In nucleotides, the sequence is TGTGCTAGTGGCTCGACAGGGCCAATTAATCAGCCCCAGCATTTT. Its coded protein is CASGSTGPINQPQHF.